This is a list of T cell receptor beta chains from one sample in a study of T cells in Graves' hyperthyroidism and ophthalmopathy. TCRdb re-called the multiplex PCR reads with MiXCR, one entry per CDR3 protein. The data hold roughly 750,000 distinct CDR3 sequences, with 16% observed a single time. Sequenced: blood. The receptors here all came from a young man with Graves' hyperthyroidism. The conserved cysteine and the conserved F or W are not part of the CDR3 here. Fields, in order: V gene, J gene, CDR3 protein.

TRBV7-8	TRBJ2-7	ASSFLREGYEQY
TRBV20-1	TRBJ1-1	SARQTGSNTEAF
TRBV6-2/TRBV6-3	TRBJ2-7	ASSDRDISYEQY
TRBV12-3/TRBV12-4	TRBJ2-1	ASSLGQGADEQF
TRBV20-1	TRBJ2-1	SAVNTGGRPYNEQF
TRBV12-3/TRBV12-4	TRBJ2-1	ASSPSGSPYNEQF
TRBV3-1	TRBJ2-3	ASRHGTSSSPTDTQY
TRBV7-9	TRBJ2-1	ASTQGAGTANNEQF
TRBV9	TRBJ2-7	ASSGSRQGSYEQY
TRBV29-1	TRBJ2-7	SVDRGSGGDYEQY
TRBV12-3/TRBV12-4	TRBJ2-3	ASSFLLGSTDTQY
TRBV6-4	TRBJ1-1	ASSDSVTGVRNDTEAF
TRBV4-2	TRBJ2-7	ASSQDDYRGAYEQY
TRBV24-1	TRBJ2-5	ATSFTTDLAETQY
TRBV19	TRBJ1-5	ASSTSGQGYQPQH
TRBV19	TRBJ2-1	ASKGAGGPYNEQF
TRBV7-3	TRBJ2-2	ASSSGLASGELF
TRBV5-4	TRBJ2-2	ASSNPGGISTGELF
TRBV5-1	TRBJ2-5	ASSLPSGQETQY
TRBV3-2	TRBJ2-4	ASSQELYPGNIQY
TRBV18	TRBJ2-5	ASSPGAIETQY
TRBV24-1	TRBJ2-1	ATRGQGDDEQF
TRBV7-9	TRBJ2-3	ASSPFGERSTDTQY
TRBV27	TRBJ2-1	ASSQGAGANYNEQF
TRBV27	TRBJ2-1	ASSLKVENEQF
TRBV9	TRBJ2-1	ASSGREWRDEQF